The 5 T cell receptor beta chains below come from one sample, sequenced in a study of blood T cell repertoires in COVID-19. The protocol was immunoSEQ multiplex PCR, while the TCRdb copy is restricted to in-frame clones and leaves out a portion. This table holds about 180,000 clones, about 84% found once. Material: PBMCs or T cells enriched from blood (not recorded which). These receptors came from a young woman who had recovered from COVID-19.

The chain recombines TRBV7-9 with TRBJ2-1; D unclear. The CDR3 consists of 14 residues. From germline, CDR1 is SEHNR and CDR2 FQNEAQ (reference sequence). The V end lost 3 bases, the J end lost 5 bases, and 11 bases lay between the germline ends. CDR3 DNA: TGTGCCAGCAGCTTGAGAGGTGGAGACAATGAGCAGTTCTTC. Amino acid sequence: CASSLRGGDNEQFF. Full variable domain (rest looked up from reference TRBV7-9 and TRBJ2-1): DTGVSQNPRHKITKRGQNVTFRCDPISEHNRLYWYRQTLGQGPEFLTYFQNEAQLEKSRLLSDRFSAERPKGSFSTLEIQRTEQGDSAMYLCASSLRGGDNEQFFGPGTRLTVL.

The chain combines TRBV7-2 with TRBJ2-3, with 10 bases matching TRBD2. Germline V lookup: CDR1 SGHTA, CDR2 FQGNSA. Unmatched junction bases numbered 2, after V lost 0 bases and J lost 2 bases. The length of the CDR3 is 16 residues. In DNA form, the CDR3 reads TGTGCCAGCAGCTTAGCGAGCGGGAGGGCCACAGATACGCAGTATTTT. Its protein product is CASSLASGRATDTQYF.

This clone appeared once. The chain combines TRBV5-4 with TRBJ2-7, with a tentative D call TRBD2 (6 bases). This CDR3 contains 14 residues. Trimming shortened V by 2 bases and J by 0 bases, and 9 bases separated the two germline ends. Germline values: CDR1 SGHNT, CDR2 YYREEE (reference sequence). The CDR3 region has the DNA TGTGCCAGCAGCTTTGGGGGACTCTCCTACGAGCAGTACTTC. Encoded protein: CASSFGGLSYEQYF.

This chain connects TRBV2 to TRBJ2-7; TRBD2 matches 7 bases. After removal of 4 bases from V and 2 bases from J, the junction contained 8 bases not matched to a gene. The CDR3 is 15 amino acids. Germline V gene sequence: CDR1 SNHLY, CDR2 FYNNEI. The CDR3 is CASSASGLPTYEQYF. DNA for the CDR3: TGTGCCAGCAGTGCTTCGGGACTACCAACCTACGAGCAGTACTTC.

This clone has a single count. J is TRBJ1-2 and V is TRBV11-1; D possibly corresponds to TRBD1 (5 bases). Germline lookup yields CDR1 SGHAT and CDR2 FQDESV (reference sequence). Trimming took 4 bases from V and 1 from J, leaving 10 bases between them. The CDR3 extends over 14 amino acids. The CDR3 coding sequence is TGTGCCAGCAGCTCGACAGCCTTTAACTATGGCTACACCTTC. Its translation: CASSSTAFNYGYTF.